The rows below give T cell receptor beta chains drawn from one sample of a study of cytomegalovirus exposure and HLA in healthy donors. Libraries were prepared by immunoSEQ multiplex PCR; TCRdb keeps only in-frame clonotypes and omits some of them. The sample lists about 160,000 clones, about 96% occurring once. Sequences were obtained from PBMCs. Receptors were obtained from a woman aged 18-29 years in good health and CMV-seronegative. The CDR3 runs from the conserved cysteine through the conserved F or W. The D gene is left open where the match is weak. For some rows the clone size is stated as once, few or many, or as a class when expanded; others skip it.

>once|TRBD2|TRBJ2-3|TRBV10-3
CAISERLASGGLDTQYF
TGTGCCATCAGTGAGAGGTTGGCTAGCGGGGGTCTGGATACGCAGTATTTT
>-|-|TRBJ2-3|TRBV7-2
CASSLGQADTQYF
TGTGCCAGCAGCTTAGGGCAAGCAGATACGCAGTATTTT
>-|TRBD1|TRBJ1-2|TRBV29-1
CSVLGQGTYGYTF
TGCAGCGTGTTAGGACAGGGGACCTATGGCTACACCTTC
>-|-|TRBJ1-1|TRBV6-5
CAITRPGGTEAFF
TGTGCCATCACCCGGCCGGGGGGCACTGAAGCTTTCTTT
>-|-|TRBJ1-5|TRBV10-3
CAISDSDSNQPQHF
TGTGCCATCAGTGATAGTGATAGCAATCAGCCCCAGCATTTT
>-|TRBD2|TRBJ2-7|TRBV6-1
CASTSGGAGMDEQYF
TGTGCCAGCACCTCGGGGGGGGCGGGGATGGACGAGCAGTACTTC
>-|TRBD2|TRBJ2-5|TRBV27
CASSLFGGERAETQYF
TGTGCCAGCAGTTTATTCGGGGGGGAACGCGCCGAGACCCAGTACTTC
>-|-|TRBJ1-2|TRBV7-2
CASTNKTGWGPYGYTF
TGTGCCAGCACCAATAAAACAGGGTGGGGACCCTATGGCTACACCTTC
>-|TRBD1|TRBJ2-7|TRBV5-1
CASSLAPDRAHYEQYF
TGCGCCAGCAGCTTGGCCCCGGACAGGGCCCACTACGAGCAGTACTTC
>-|-|TRBJ1-1|TRBV2
CASWALPSQGEAFF
TGTGCCAGCTGGGCCCTCCCCTCGCAGGGTGAAGCTTTCTTT
>-|TRBD1|TRBJ1-1|TRBV4-1
CASNRGDTEAFF
TGCGCCAGCAACAGGGGGGACACTGAAGCTTTCTTT
>-|-|TRBJ1-4|TRBV5-6
CASSLWLETNEKLFF
TGTGCCAGCAGCTTGTGGTTGGAGACTAATGAAAAACTGTTTTTT
>few|TRBD2|TRBJ2-1|TRBV2
CASQVGGDYNEQFF
TGTGCCAGCCAAGTCGGGGGGGACTACAATGAGCAGTTCTTC
>-|-|TRBJ1-1|TRBV25-1
CASSEGTYTEAFF
TGTGCCAGCAGCGAAGGTACATACACTGAAGCTTTCTTT
>few|TRBD1|TRBJ1-2|TRBV5-4
CASSSPGQRNYGYTF
TGTGCCAGCAGCTCACCGGGACAGAGGAACTATGGCTACACCTTC
>-|-|TRBJ2-2|TRBV11-3
CASSLQGGFVGELFF
TGTGCCAGCAGCTTGCAGGGAGGATTCGTCGGGGAGCTGTTTTTT
>-|TRBD1|TRBJ2-3|TRBV4-2
CASSQGQYSTDTQYF
TGTGCCAGCAGCCAGGGACAGTACAGCACAGATACGCAGTATTTT
>-|TRBD1|TRBJ1-3|TRBV9
CASSLTGGPSSGNTIYF
TGTGCCAGCAGTTTGACAGGGGGCCCGAGCTCTGGAAACACCATATATTTT
>-|-|TRBJ2-7|TRBV4-2
CASSPQGQYEQYF
TGTGCCAGCAGCCCGCAGGGTCAGTACGAGCAGTACTTC
>-|TRBD2|TRBJ2-1|TRBV19
CASSTQPGLAANEQFF
TGTGCCAGTAGTACCCAACCGGGACTAGCGGCGAATGAGCAGTTCTTC
>-|-|TRBJ1-2|TRBV19
CASSISTNYGYTF
TGTGCCAGTAGTATCTCCACAAACTATGGCTACACCTTC
>-|TRBD1|TRBJ1-2|TRBV5-4
CASSSQGQDYGYTF
TGTGCCAGCAGCTCACAGGGGCAGGACTATGGCTACACCTTC
>-|TRBD2|TRBJ2-3|TRBV7-2
CASSLGRGGREDTQYF
TGTGCCAGCAGCTTAGGGCGGGGGGGCCGGGAAGATACGCAGTATTTT
>-|TRBD2|TRBJ2-3|TRBV7-9
CASSSLAGGTDTQYF
TGTGCCAGCAGCTCGCTAGCGGGGGGCACAGATACGCAGTATTTT
>-|TRBD1|TRBJ2-7|TRBV5-8
CASGSGTGLSHEQYF
TGTGCCAGCGGCAGTGGGACAGGGCTTTCCCACGAGCAGTACTTC
>-|-|TRBJ2-2|TRBV5-6
CASSSNTGELFF
TGTGCCAGCAGCTCAAACACCGGGGAGCTGTTTTTT
>-|TRBD1|TRBJ1-5|TRBV6-1
CASAQQGAHQPQHF
TGTGCCAGCGCCCAACAGGGGGCCCATCAGCCCCAGCATTTT
>-|TRBD1|TRBJ2-7|TRBV5-1
CASSLGGTGTYEQYF
TGCGCCAGCAGCTTGGGCGGGACAGGCACCTACGAGCAGTACTTC
>-|TRBD1|TRBJ1-5|TRBV18
CASSLLRQGKTEQPQHF
TGTGCCAGCTCACTCCTAAGACAGGGGAAGACGGAGCAGCCCCAGCATTTT
>-|TRBD1|TRBJ1-2|TRBV7-3
CASSLTGTGGGYTF
TGTGCCAGCAGCCTAACCGGGACAGGCGGTGGCTACACCTTC
>-|-|TRBJ1-3|TRBV6-1
CASSAPQLSSGNTIYF
TGTGCCAGCAGTGCTCCACAGCTAAGCTCTGGAAACACCATATATTTT
>-|TRBD1|TRBJ1-6|TRBV4-3
CASSQVQGGHSPLHF
TGCGCCAGCAGCCAAGTTCAGGGGGGACATTCACCCCTCCACTTT
>-|TRBD2|TRBJ2-1|TRBV9
CASSVDPTGTSFNEQFF
TGTGCCAGCAGCGTAGACCCTACCGGGACTAGTTTCAATGAGCAGTTCTTC
>-|-|TRBJ2-7|TRBV5-1
CASRLVGGPYEQYF
TGCGCCAGCCGACTAGTGGGGGGGCCCTACGAGCAGTACTTC
>-|-|TRBJ1-5|TRBV4-1
CASSLNGDSNQPQHF
TGCGCCAGCAGCCTAAACGGAGATAGCAATCAGCCCCAGCATTTT
>-|TRBD2|TRBJ2-3|TRBV12-5
CASGDGLAGDTDTQYF
TGTGCTAGTGGTGACGGACTAGCGGGGGACACAGATACGCAGTATTTT
>-|TRBD1|TRBJ2-3|TRBV19
CASSIGQGTDTQYF
TGTGCCAGTAGTATCGGACAGGGGACAGATACGCAGTATTTT
>-|TRBD1|TRBJ2-7|TRBV10-3
CAIRAGTGSYEQYF
TGTGCCATCAGAGCCGGGACAGGCTCCTACGAGCAGTACTTC
>-|TRBD2|TRBJ2-5|TRBV7-2
CASSATSRRETQYF
TGTGCCAGCAGCGCGACTAGCCGTAGGGAGACCCAGTACTTC
>-|-|TRBJ1-1|TRBV6-5
CASSYSIGAEAFF
TGTGCCAGCAGTTACTCGATCGGGGCTGAAGCTTTCTTT
>-|-|TRBJ1-6|TRBV6-1
CASRDSLNSPLHF
TGTGCCAGCAGGGACTCCTTGAATTCACCCCTCCACTTT
>-|-|TRBJ2-5|TRBV28
CASSLQTGPETQYF
TGTGCCAGCAGTCTACAGACAGGCCCAGAGACCCAGTACTTC
>once|TRBD1|TRBJ2-3|TRBV2
CASSGDRGLTDTQYF
TGTGCCAGCAGTGGGGACAGAGGACTCACAGATACGCAGTATTTT
>-|TRBD1|TRBJ1-3|TRBV5-1
CASSSGGGGNTIYF
TGCGCCAGCAGCTCAGGGGGTGGTGGAAACACCATATATTTT
>-|TRBD1|TRBJ2-3|TRBV28
CASTYGTVRGTQYF
TGTGCCAGCACCTACGGGACAGTGAGGGGTACGCAGTATTTT
>-|TRBD1|TRBJ1-1|TRBV5-4
CASSRTGRTEAFF
TGTGCCAGCAGCCGGACAGGGCGAACTGAAGCTTTCTTT
>-|-|TRBJ2-3|TRBV4-1
CASSPDFDTQYF
TGCGCCAGCAGCCCGGACTTTGATACGCAGTATTTT
>-|-|TRBJ1-1|TRBV7-9
CASSLDGGTEAFF
TGTGCCAGCAGCTTAGACGGGGGCACTGAAGCTTTCTTT
>-|TRBD1|TRBJ1-4|TRBV7-2
CASSLTGLTNEKLFF
TGTGCCAGCAGCTTGACAGGGTTAACTAATGAAAAACTGTTTTTT